This TCR beta chain was sequenced in a study of response to subunit inactivated influenza vaccine. Study-wide findings and caveats: Seasonal influenza vaccination, on each occasion, was suggested by the authors to recruit few new T cells.

MiXCR was run by TCRdb on the RT-PCR reads, yielding one entry per CDR3 protein. The top ten hold 10% of the sample, which has over 750,000 distinct CDR3 sequences, 21% seen once. A few counts support this clonotype. The antigen remains unidentified. CDR3 length: 13 amino acids. Germline CDR1 is SGHRS and CDR2 is YFSETQ. The V gene end was trimmed by 5 bases and the J gene end by 8 bases; junction bases not matched to a gene: 7. This TCR derives from a man aged 50 to 59 who received an inactivated influenza vaccine. The V call is TRBV5-1, the J call TRBJ2-1; TRBD2 matches 7 bases. Material: PBMCs from blood, obtained approximately 5 days after vaccination. The CDR3 sequence: CASRPTSLDEQFF. CDR3 nucleotides: TGCGCCAGCAGACCGACTAGCTTAGATGAGCAGTTCTTC. Supplemented by reference TRBV5-1 and TRBJ2-1, the full variable domain reads KAGVTQTPRYLIKTRGQQVTLSCSPISGHRSVSWYQQTPGQGLQFLFEYFSETQRNKGNFPGRFSGRQFSNSRSEMNVSTLELGDSALYLCASRPTSLDEQFFGPGTRLTVL.